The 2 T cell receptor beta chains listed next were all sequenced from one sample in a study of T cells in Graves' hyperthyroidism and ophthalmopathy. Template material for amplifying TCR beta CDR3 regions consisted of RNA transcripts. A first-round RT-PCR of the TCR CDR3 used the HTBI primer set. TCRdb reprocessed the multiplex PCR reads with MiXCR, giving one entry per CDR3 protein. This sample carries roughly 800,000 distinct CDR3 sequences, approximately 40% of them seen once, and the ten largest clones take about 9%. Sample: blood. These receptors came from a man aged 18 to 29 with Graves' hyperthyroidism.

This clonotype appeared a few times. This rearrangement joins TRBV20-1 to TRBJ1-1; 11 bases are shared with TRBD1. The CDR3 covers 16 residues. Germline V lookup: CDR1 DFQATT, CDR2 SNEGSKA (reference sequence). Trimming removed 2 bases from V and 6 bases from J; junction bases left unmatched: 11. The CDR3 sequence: CSARRTGGLVSAEAFF. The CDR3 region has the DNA TGCAGTGCTAGAAGGACAGGGGGCTTGGTTAGCGCTGAAGCTTTCTTT.

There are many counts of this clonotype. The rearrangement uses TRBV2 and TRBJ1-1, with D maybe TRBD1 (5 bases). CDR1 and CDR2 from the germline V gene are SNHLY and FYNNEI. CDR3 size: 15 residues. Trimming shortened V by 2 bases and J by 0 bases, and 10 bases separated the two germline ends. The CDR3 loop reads CASSERGPLNTEAFF. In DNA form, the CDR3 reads TGTGCCAGCAGTGAAAGGGGACCGCTGAACACTGAAGCTTTCTTT.